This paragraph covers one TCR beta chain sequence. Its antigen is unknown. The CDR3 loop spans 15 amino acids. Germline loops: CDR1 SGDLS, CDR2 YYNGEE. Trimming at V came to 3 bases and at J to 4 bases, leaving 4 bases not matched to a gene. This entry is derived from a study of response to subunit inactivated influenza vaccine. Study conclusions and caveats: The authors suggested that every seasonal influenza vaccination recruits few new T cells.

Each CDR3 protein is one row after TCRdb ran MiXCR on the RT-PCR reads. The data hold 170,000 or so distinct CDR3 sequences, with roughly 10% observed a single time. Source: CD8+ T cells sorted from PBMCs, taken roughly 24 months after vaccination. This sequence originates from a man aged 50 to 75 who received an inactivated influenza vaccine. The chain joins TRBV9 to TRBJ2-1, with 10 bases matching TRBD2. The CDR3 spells CASSGPAGGYNEQFF. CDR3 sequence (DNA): TGTGCCAGCAGCGGGCCAGCGGGGGGGTACAATGAGCAGTTCTTC.